A selection of T cell receptor beta chains follows, all from one sample in a study of vaccination and CD4 T cells after COVID-19. TCRdb passed the PCR reads through MiXCR, listing each CDR3 protein once. The sample holds approximately 9,200 distinct CDR3 sequences, around 40% seen once. Which antigens these TCRs recognize remains unknown. Source material: CD4+ T cells from blood, cultured in vitro. The receptors here all came from a human donor in good health. CDR3s include the opening cysteine and the closing phenylalanine or tryptophan. Each record gives: D gene, J gene, V gene, clone size, CDR3 DNA, CDR3 protein. D genes are given only for firm matches. Clone size is shown for a subset of rows, as once, few, many or a class of expanded clone.

- TRBJ1-2 TRBV6-1 few TGTGCCAGCAGTGGGGTCGGGGGGAGGGATGGCTACACCTTC CASSGVGGRDGYTF
- TRBJ1-2 TRBV28 - TGTGCCAGCAGTCCCCATATCCCTAACTATGGCTACACCTTC CASSPHIPNYGYTF
TRBD2 TRBJ2-1 TRBV20-1 few TGCAGTGCTAGAGATGTGAGCGGGAGGGCCGGGTTGGGTGAGCAGTTCTTC CSARDVSGRAGLGEQFF
- TRBJ1-2 TRBV6-1 few TGTGCCAGCAGTCCTACCGATGTGAGTGGCTACACCTTC CASSPTDVSGYTF
TRBD1 TRBJ1-1 TRBV6-5 - TGTGCCAGCAGTTCTCGTATCCAGACAGGGTTATTTGAAGCTTTCTTT CASSSRIQTGLFEAFF
TRBD1 TRBJ1-5 TRBV20-1 few TGCAGTGCTAGAGAACAGGGGACTCAGCCCCAGCATTTT CSAREQGTQPQHF
TRBD1 TRBJ1-1 TRBV5-4 - TGTGCCAGCAACCAAGGACAGGGAGACACTGAAGCTTTCTTT CASNQGQGDTEAFF
- TRBJ2-7 TRBV2 few TGTGCCAGCAGTGCGTTGGACTGGGAGACCTACGAGCAGTACTTC CASSALDWETYEQYF
- TRBJ1-6 TRBV4-1 few TGCGCCAGCAGCCAACCAGGGGTTAGAGATTCACCCCTCCACTTT CASSQPGVRDSPLHF
TRBD2 TRBJ2-5 TRBV5-4 - TGTGCCAGCAGCCGTTACAGGCGGGGGCAAGAGACCCAGTACTTC CASSRYRRGQETQYF